The sequence of this TCR beta chain was determined in a study of T-cell reconstitution after alpha-beta-depleted transplantation in children. Only a few counts were recorded for this clonotype. For TCRbeta, the library was prepared with unique molecular identifiers. TCRdb re-called the PCR reads through MiXCR, storing one row per CDR3 protein. Among some 600,000 distinct CDR3 sequences listed, 16% were seen once. The CDR3 sequence is 14 residues long. V lost 0 bases to trimming and J lost 3 bases, with 8 bases between them. The germline CDR1 and CDR2 sequences are SGHTA and FQGNSA. This clonotype was obtained from a human donor who donated a stem cell graft to a child with acute myeloid leukemia. The gene calls are TRBV7-2 and TRBJ2-5, with no clear D. The specimen comprised PBMCs from the stem cell graft donor, sampled from the stem cell graft. This chain's CDR3 is CASSLAGGKETQYF. In DNA form, the CDR3 reads TGTGCCAGCAGCTTAGCTGGTGGAAAAGAGACCCAGTACTTC. Together with reference TRBV7-2 and TRBJ2-5, the CDR3 gives the full variable domain: GAGVSQSPSNKVTEKGKDVELRCDPISGHTALYWYRQSLGQGLEFLIYFQGNSAPDKSGLPSDRFSAERTGGSVSTLTIQRTQQEDSAVYLCASSLAGGKETQYFGPGTRLLVL.